This TCR beta chain comes out of a study of OX40 agonist ivuxolimab in advanced cancers. Study-level information: Patients receiving dose escalation had hepatocellular carcinoma, melanoma, renal cell or head and neck cancer. The study's findings and limits: At 0.1 to 3.0 mg/kg and by week 6, clonal expansion occurred in CD4+ and CD8+ blood T cells.

Autoimmune disease history or systemic immunosuppression excluded patients. A note on this clone: Its antigen is not known.

Some clones are missing from TCRdb's copy, which holds only in-frame ones; the method was immunoSEQ multiplex PCR. The table includes some 67,000 clones, around 89% detected once. The receptor's source is an adult with an advanced solid tumor such as melanoma, head and neck, liver or kidney cancer. The material was CD4+ or CD8+ T cells sorted from blood, obtained in a trial of the OX40 agonist ivuxolimab.

CDR3 nucleotide sequence: TGTGCCACCAGCAGAGAGGGGACAGGGGGTTTCAATCAGCCCCAGCATTTT. This translates into CATSREGTGGFNQPQHF. This chain links TRBV15 with TRBJ1-5; TRBD1 matches at 11 bases. V shed 0 bases, J shed 3 bases, and the junction held 4 bases outside the gene matches. This CDR3 has 17 amino acids. Germline V gene sequence: CDR1 LNHNV, CDR2 YYDKDF (reference sequence).